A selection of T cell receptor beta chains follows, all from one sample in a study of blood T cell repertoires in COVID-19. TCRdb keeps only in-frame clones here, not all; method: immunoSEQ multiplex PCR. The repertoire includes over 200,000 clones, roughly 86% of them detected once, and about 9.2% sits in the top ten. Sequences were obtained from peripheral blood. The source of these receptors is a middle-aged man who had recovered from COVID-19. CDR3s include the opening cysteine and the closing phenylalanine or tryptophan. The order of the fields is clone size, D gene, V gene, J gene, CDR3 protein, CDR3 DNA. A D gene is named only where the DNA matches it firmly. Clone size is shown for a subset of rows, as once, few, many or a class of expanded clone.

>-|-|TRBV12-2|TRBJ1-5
CASRLVLLPDNQPQHF
TGTGCAAGTCGCTTAGTTTTACTGCCTGACAATCAGCCCCAGCATTTT
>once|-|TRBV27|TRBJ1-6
CASTDRGYNSPLHF
TGTGCCAGCACCGATCGGGGGTATAATTCACCCCTCCACTTT
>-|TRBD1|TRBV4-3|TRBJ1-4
CASSRRGPATNEKLFF
TGCGCCAGCAGCCGAAGGGGGCCGGCAACTAATGAAAAACTGTTTTTT
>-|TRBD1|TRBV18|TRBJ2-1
CASSPLSGTGMGNEQFF
TGTGCCAGCTCACCCCTCAGTGGGACAGGGATGGGAAATGAGCAGTTCTTC
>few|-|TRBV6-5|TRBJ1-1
CASSTGGLNTEAFF
TGTGCCAGCAGCACAGGTGGTTTGAACACTGAAGCTTTCTTT
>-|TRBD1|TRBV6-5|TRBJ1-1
CASTLGQVNTEAFF
TGTGCCAGCACCCTGGGACAGGTAAACACTGAAGCTTTCTTT
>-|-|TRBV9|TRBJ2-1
CASSAALGADNEQFF
TGTGCCAGCAGCGCCGCTCTGGGGGCGGACAATGAGCAGTTCTTC
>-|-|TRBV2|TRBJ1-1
CASSVAGGRREEAFF
TGTGCCAGCAGTGTTGCGGGTGGCCGCCGGGAGGAAGCTTTCTTT
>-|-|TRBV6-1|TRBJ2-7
CASSEGRQFYEQYF
TGTGCCAGCAGTGAAGGGAGGCAGTTCTACGAGCAGTACTTC
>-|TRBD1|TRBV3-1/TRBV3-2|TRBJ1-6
CASTDRGPTNSPLHF
TGTGCCAGCACGGACAGGGGGCCAACAAATTCACCCCTCCACTTT
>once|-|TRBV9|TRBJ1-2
CASSVRQANNYGYTF
TGTGCCAGCAGCGTACGACAGGCTAATAACTATGGCTACACCTTC
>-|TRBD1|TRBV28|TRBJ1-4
CASSDRTGGLNEKLFF
TGTGCCAGCAGTGATCGGACAGGGGGGCTTAATGAAAAACTGTTTTTT
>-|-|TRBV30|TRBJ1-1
CAWLHHLRGPNTEAFF
TGTGCCTGGCTACACCACCTTCGGGGTCCCAACACTGAAGCTTTCTTT
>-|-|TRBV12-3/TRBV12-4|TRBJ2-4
CASREDSKNIQYF
TGTGCCAGCAGGGAGGACAGTAAAAACATTCAGTACTTC
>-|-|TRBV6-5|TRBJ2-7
CASSYSWAHGYEQYF
TGTGCCAGCAGTTACTCGTGGGCTCACGGCTACGAGCAGTACTTC
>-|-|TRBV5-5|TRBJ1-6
CASSLGRGGDIANSPLHF
TGTGCCAGCAGCTTGGGGAGGGGTGGCGATATAGCGAATTCACCCCTCCACTTT
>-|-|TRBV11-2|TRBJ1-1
CASSPLPGGEAEAFF
TGTGCCAGCAGCCCACTCCCCGGGGGGGAGGCTGAAGCTTTCTTT
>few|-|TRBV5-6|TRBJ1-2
CASSPRVNYGYTF
TGTGCCAGCAGCCCCAGGGTTAACTATGGCTACACCTTC
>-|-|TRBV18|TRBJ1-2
CASSPRELEGYTF
TGTGCCAGCTCACCACGGGAGTTAGAAGGCTACACCTTC
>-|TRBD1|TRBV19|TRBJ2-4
CASSPYSGQGEDIQYF
TGTGCCAGTAGCCCGTATAGTGGACAGGGTGAGGACATTCAGTACTTC
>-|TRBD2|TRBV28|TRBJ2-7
CASSLPPGLAGKEQYF
TGTGCCAGCAGTTTGCCACCCGGACTAGCGGGTAAGGAGCAGTACTTC
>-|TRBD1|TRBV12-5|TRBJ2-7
CASGPGQGAYEQYF
TGTGCTAGTGGTCCCGGACAGGGGGCCTACGAGCAGTACTTC
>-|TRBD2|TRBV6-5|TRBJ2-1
CASSPGGEQFF
TGTGCCAGCAGTCCGGGAGGTGAGCAGTTCTTC